In this sample, the clone carrying this T cell receptor (beta chain) turned up a few times. This sample was taken from a study of control samples from healthy donors and cancer patients. Trimming at V came to 4 bases and at J to 4 bases, leaving 3 bases not matched to a gene. CDR1 is MDHEN, CDR2 SYDVKM, per germline. CDR3 length equals 14 residues. Profiling relied on immunoSEQ multiplex PCR, and the TCRdb table lists in-frame clones only, not all of them. The table has about 140,000 clones, 75% to 90% seen once. The V and J genes are TRBV28 and TRBJ1-5, with TRBD1 matching over 8 bases. This clonotype was obtained from a woman in her thirties in good health. The sequencing input was blood. CDR3 region: CASSSGGGNQPQHF. For the CDR3, the DNA is TGTGCCAGCAGTTCAGGGGGCGGGAATCAGCCCCAGCATTTT.